This record looks at one T cell receptor (beta chain) sequence and its context. Its antigen is unidentified. At one end, the junction sequence differs from germline, possibly due to a read error. Germline V gives CDR1 SEHNR, CDR2 FQNEAQ (reference sequence). The CDR3 is made up of 13 amino acids. All patients picked for sequencing had shown, by flow cytometry, an expansion of CD8+CD57+ cells. None of the patients had been given any therapy when their blood was sampled. The data belong to a study of CD8+CD57+ T cells in acquired aplastic anemia. Across the whole study: DNA recovered from sorted CD4+ and CD8+ cells had a mean of around 3.3 ug.

The use of genomic DNA as template underpinned the TCR beta VDJ and CDR3 profiling. Using its own MiXCR run on the reads, TCRdb lists one record per CDR3 protein. Seen here are 150,000 to 200,000 distinct CDR3 sequences, around half observed once, and the top ten hold under 2%. Study-level results: Patients did not significantly differ from controls in CD8+ Simpson's diversity. Comparison of patients with controls identified some 29 shared CD8+ CDR3 sequences.

The rearrangement uses TRBV7-9 and TRBJ1-1; D gene uncertain. This clonotype was obtained from a human donor with aplastic anemia. The sample consisted of sorted CD4+, CD8+, or CD8+CD57+ T cells (not recorded which) from PBMCs. The CDR3 here is CASSWTENTKAFF. CDR3 DNA: TGTGCCAGCAGCTGGACGGAGAACACTAAAGCTTTCTTT.